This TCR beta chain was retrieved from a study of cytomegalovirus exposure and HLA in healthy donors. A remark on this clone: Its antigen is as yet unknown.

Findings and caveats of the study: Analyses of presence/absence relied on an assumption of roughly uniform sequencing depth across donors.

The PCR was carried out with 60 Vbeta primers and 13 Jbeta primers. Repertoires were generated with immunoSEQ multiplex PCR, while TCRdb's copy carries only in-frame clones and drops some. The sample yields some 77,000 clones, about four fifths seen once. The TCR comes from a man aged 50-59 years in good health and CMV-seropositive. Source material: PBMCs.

Written as DNA, the CDR3 is TGTGCCAGCAGCCAAGCCGCACTAGCGGAACAGGCCTACGAGCAGTACTTC. Translated, it gives CASSQAALAEQAYEQYF. The V call is TRBV14, the J call TRBJ2-7, with 8 bases aligning to TRBD2. Germline V gene lookup returns CDR1 SGHDN and CDR2 FVKESK. The CDR3 length is 17 residues. The junction had 10 bases not matched to a gene; V was cut back by 1 base and J by 2 bases.